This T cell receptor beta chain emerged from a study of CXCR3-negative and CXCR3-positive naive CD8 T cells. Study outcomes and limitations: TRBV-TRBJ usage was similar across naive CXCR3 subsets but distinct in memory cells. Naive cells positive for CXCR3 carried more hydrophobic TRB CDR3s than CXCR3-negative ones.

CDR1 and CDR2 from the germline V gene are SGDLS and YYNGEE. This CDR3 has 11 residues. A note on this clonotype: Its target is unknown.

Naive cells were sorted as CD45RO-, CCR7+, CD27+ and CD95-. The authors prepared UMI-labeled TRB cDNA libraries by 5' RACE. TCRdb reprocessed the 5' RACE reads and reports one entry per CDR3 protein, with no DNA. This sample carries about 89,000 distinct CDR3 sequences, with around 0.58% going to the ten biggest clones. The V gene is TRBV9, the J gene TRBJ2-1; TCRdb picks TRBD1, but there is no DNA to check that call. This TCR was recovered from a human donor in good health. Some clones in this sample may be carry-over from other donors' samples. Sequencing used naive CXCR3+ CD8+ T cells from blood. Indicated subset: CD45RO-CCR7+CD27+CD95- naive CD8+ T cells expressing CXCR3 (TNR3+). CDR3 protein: CASGGYNEQFF.